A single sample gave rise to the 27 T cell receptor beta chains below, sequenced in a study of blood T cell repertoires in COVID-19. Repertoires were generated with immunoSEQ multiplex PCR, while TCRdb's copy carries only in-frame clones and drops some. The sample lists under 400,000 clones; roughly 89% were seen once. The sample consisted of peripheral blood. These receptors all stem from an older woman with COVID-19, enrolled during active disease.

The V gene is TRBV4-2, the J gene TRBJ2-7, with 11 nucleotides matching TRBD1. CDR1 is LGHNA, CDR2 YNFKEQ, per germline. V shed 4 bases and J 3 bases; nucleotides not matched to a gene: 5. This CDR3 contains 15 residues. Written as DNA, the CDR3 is TGTGCCAGCAGCCCCGCCGGGACAGGGGGCTACGAGCAGTACTTC. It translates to CASSPAGTGGYEQYF.

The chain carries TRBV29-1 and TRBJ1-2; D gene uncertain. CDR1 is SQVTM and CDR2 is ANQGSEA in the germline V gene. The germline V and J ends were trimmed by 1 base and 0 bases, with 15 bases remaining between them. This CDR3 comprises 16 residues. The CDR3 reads CSVEAPEEVSNYGYTF. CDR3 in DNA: TGCAGCGTTGAAGCCCCCGAGGAGGTATCTAACTATGGCTACACCTTC.

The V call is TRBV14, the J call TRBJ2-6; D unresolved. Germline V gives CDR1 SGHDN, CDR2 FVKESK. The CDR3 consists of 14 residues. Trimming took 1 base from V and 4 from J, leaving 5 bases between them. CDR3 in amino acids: CASSQVLGANVLTF. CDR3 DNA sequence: TGTGCCAGCAGCCAAGTATTAGGGGCCAACGTCCTGACTTTC. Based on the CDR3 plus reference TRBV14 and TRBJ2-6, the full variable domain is EAGVTQFPSHSVIEKGQTVTLRCDPISGHDNLYWYRRVMGKEIKFLLHFVKESKQDESGMPNNRFLAERTGGTYSTLKVQPAELEDSGVYFCASSQVLGANVLTFGAGSRLTVL.

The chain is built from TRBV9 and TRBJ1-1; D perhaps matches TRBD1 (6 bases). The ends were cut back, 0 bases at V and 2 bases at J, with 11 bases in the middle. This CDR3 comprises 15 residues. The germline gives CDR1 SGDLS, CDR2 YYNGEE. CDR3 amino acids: CASSVVQGPNTEAFF. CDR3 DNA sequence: TGTGCCAGCAGCGTAGTTCAGGGGCCTAACACTGAAGCTTTCTTT.

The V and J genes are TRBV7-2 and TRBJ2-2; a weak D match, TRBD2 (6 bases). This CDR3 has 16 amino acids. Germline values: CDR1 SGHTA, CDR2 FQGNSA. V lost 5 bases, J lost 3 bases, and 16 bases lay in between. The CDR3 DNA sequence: TGTGCCAGCAGCCCAGAACGGGGGTTGGACACCGGGGAGCTGTTTTTT. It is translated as CASSPERGLDTGELFF.

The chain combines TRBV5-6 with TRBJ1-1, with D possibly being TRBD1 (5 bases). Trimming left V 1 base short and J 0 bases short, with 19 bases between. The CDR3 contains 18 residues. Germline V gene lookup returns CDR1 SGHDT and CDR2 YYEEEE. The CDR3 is CASSLSLSGNLMNTEAFF. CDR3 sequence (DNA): TGTGCCAGCAGCTTGTCGTTGTCAGGGAACCTCATGAACACTGAAGCTTTCTTT.

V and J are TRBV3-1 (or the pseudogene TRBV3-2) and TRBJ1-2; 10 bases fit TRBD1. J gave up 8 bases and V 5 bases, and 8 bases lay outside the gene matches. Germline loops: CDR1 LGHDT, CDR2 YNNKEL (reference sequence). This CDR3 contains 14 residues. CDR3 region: CASSSRQGAEGYTF. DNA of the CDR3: TGTGCCAGCAGCTCGAGACAGGGGGCGGAGGGCTACACCTTC.

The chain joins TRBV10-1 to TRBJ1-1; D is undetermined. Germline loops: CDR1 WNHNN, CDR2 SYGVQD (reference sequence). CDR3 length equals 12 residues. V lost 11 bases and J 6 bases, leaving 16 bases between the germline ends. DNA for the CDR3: TGCGCCCCCCAAGGAGGTATCGCTGAAGCTTTCTTT. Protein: CAPQGGIAEAFF.

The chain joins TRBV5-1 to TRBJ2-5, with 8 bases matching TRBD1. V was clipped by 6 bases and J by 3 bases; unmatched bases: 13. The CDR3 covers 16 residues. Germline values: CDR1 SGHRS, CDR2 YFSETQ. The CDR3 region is CASKTGQGTPKETQYF. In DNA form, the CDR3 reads TGCGCCAGCAAAACAGGACAGGGCACTCCAAAAGAGACCCAGTACTTC.

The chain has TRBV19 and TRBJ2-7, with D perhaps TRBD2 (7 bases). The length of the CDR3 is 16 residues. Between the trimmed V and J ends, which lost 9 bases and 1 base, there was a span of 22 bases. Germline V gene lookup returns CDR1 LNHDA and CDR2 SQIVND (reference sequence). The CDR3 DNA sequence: TGTGCCAGCGCACTTTCGGGGAGGGGGAATTCCTACGAGCAGTACTTC. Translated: CASALSGRGNSYEQYF.

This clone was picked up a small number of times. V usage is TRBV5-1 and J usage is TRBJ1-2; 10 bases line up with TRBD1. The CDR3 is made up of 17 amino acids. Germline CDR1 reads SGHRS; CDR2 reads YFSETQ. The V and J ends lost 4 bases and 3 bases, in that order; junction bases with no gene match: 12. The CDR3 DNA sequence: TGCGCCAGCAGCGGAGCCTCGACAGGGGGCTACGACTATGGCTACACCTTC. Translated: CASSGASTGGYDYGYTF.

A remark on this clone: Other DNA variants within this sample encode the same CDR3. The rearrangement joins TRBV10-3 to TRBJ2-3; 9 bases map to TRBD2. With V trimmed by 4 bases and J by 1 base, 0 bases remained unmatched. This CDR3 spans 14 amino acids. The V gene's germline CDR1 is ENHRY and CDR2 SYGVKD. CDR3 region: CAISASGGTDTQYF. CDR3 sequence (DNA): TGTGCCATCAGTGCTAGCGGGGGCACAGATACGCAGTATTTT.

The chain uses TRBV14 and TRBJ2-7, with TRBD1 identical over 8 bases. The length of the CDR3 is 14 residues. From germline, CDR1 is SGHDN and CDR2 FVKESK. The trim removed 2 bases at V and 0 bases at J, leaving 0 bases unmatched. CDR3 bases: TGTGCCAGCAGCCAACAGGGGGCCTCCTACGAGCAGTACTTC. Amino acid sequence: CASSQQGASYEQYF.

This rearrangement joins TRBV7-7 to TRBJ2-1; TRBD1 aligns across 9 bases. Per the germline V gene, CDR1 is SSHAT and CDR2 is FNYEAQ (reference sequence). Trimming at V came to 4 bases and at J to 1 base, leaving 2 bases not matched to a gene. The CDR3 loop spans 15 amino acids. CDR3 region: CASSSGQGSYNEQFF. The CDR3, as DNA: TGTGCCAGCAGCTCGGGACAGGGTTCCTACAATGAGCAGTTCTTC.

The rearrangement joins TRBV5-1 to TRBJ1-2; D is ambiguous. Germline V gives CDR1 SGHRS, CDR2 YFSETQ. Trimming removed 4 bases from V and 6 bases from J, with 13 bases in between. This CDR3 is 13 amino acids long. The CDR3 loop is CASSQTQINGYTF. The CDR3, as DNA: TGCGCCAGCAGCCAAACGCAGATAAATGGCTACACCTTC.

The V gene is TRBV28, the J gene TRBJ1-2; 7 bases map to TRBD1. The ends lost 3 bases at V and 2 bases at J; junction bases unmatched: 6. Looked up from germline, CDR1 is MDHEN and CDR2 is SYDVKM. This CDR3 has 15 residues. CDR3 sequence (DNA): TGTGCCAGCAGTTTCGCCGGGACAGTGAACTATGGCTACACCTTC. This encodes CASSFAGTVNYGYTF.

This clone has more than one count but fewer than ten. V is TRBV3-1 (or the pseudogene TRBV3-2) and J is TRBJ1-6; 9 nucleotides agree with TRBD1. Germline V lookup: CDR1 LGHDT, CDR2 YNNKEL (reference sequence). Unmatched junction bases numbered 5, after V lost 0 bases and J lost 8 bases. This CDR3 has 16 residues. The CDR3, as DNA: TGTGCCAGCAGCCAAGAGGGACAGGGTCGCTATTCACCCCTCCACTTT. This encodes CASSQEGQGRYSPLHF.

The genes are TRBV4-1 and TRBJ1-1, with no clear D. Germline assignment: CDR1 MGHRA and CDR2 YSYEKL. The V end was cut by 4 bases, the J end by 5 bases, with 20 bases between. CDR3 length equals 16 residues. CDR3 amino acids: CASSPDGVVVLTEAFF. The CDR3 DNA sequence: TGCGCCAGCAGCCCGGACGGGGTAGTGGTACTGACTGAAGCTTTCTTT.

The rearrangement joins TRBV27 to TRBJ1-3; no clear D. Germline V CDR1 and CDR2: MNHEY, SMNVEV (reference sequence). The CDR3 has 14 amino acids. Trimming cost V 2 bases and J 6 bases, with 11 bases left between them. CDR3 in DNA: TGTGCCAGCAGTTTAAATATTTGGGCAAACACCATATATTTT. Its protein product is CASSLNIWANTIYF.

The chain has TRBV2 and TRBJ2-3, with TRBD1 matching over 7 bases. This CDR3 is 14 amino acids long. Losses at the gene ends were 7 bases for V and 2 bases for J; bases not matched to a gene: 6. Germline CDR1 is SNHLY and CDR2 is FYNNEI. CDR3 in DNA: TGTGCCAGCAACCGACAGGGTACCACAGATACGCAGTATTTT. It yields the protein CASNRQGTTDTQYF. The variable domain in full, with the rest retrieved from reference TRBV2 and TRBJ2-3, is EPEVTQTPSHQVTQMGQEVILRCVPISNHLYFYWYRQILGQKVEFLVSFYNNEISEKSEIFDDQFSVERPDGSNFTLKIRSTKLEDSAMYFCASNRQGTTDTQYFGPGTRLTVL.

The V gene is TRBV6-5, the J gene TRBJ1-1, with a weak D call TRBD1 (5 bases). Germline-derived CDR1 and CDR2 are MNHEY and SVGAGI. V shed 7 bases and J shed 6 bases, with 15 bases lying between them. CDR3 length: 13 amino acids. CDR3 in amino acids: CASTKTVTAEAFF. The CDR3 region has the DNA TGTGCCAGCACGAAGACAGTAACGGCTGAAGCTTTCTTT.

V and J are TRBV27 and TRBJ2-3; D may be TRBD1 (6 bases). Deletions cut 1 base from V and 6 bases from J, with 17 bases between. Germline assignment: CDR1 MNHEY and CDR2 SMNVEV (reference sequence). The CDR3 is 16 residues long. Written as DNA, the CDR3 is TGTGCCAGCAGTTTATTAGCAGGGGCACTTCGGGATACGCAGTATTTT. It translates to CASSLLAGALRDTQYF.

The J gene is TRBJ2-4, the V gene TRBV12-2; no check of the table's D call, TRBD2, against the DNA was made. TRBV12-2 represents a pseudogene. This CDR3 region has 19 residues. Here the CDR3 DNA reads TGTGCAAGTCGCTTAGAAAGGTGGCGGAGGCCCCTTCACCGGAACATTCAGTACTTC. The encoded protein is CASRLERWRRPLHRNIQYF.

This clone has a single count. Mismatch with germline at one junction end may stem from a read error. The CDR3 is CASSVTSGVWTGELFF. The DNA of the CDR3 is TGTGCCAGCAGCGTAACTAGCGGGGTTTGGACCGGGGAGCTGTTTTTT. This sequence joins TRBV7-3 and TRBJ2-2; 10 nucleotides align to TRBD2. Per germline, CDR1 SGHTA and CDR2 FQGTGA. CDR3 size: 16 residues.

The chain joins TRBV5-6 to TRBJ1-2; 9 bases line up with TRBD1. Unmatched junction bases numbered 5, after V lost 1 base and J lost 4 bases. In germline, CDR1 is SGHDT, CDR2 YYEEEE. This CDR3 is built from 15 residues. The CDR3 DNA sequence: TGTGCCAGCAGCTTGTGGGGACAGGGATTCTATGGCTACACCTTC. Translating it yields CASSLWGQGFYGYTF.

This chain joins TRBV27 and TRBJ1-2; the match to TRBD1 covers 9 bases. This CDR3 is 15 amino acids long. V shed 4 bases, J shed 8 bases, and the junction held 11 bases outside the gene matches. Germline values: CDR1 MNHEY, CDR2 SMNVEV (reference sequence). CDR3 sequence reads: CASSSLDRGLRGYTF. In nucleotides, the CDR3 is TGTGCCAGCAGTTCATTGGACAGGGGCCTGAGGGGCTACACCTTC.

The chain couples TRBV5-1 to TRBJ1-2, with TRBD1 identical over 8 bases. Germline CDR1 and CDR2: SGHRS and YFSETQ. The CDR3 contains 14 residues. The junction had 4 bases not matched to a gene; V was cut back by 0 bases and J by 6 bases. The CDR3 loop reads CASSLGSGGNGYTF. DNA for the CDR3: TGCGCCAGCAGCTTGGGGTCAGGGGGCAATGGCTACACCTTC.